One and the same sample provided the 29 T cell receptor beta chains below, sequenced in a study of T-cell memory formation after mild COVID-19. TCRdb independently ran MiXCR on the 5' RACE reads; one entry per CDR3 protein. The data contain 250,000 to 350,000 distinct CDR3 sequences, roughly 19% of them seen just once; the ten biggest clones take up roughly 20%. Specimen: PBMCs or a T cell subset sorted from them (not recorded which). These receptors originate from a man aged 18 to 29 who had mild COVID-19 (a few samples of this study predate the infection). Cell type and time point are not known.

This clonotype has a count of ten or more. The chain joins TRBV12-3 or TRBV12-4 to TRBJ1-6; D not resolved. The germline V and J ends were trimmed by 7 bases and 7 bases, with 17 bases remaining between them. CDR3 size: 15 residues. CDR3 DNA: TGTGCCAGCACCCCATTCGGGGAGTCGAATTCACCCCTCCACTTT. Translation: CASTPFGESNSPLHF.

The CDR3 is CASSHHYNEQFF. The CDR3, as DNA: TGCGCCAGCAGTCATCATTACAATGAGCAGTTCTTC. The chain carries TRBV23-1 and TRBJ2-1; D remains ambiguous. TRBV23-1 is annotated as an ORF whose role is uncertain. This CDR3 has 12 residues. V lost 3 bases and J lost 4, with 4 bases in between.

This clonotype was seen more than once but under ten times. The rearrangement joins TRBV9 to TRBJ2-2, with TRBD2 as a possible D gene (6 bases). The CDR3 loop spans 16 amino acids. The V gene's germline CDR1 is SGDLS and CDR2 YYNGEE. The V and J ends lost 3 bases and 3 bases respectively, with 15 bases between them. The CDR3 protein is CASSGTSRDYTGELFF. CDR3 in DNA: TGTGCCAGCAGCGGAACATCCCGGGACTACACCGGGGAGCTGTTTTTT.

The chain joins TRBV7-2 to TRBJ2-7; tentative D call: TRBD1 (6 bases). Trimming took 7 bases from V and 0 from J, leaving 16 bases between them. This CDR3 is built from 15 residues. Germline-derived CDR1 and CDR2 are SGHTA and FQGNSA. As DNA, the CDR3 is TGTGCCAGCATCGCACTTACAGGGAGCTCCTACGAGCAGTACGTC. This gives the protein CASIALTGSSYEQYV.

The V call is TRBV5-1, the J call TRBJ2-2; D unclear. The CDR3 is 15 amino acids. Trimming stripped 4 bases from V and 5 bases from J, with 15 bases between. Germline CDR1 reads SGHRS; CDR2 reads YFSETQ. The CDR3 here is CASSPNTRITGELFF. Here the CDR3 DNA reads TGCGCCAGCAGCCCGAATACGAGGATTACCGGGGAGCTGTTTTTT.

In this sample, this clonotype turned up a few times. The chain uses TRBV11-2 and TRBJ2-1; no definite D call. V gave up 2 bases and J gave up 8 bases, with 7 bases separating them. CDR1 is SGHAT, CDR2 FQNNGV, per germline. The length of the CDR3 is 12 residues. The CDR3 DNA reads TGTGCCAGCAGCTTAAACGGCGATGAGCAGTTCTTC. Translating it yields CASSLNGDEQFF.

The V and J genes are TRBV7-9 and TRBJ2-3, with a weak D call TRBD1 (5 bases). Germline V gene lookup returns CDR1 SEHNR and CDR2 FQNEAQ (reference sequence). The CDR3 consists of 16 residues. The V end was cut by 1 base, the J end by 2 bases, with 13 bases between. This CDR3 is CASSLGQFWNTDTQYF. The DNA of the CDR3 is TGTGCCAGCAGCTTAGGACAGTTTTGGAACACAGATACGCAGTATTTT.

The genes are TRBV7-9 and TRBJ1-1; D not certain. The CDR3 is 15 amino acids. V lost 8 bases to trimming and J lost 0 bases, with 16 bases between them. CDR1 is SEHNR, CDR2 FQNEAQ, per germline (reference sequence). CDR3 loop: CASRQPAGLNTEAFF. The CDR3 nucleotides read TGTGCCAGCCGCCAACCCGCAGGATTGAACACTGAAGCTTTCTTT.

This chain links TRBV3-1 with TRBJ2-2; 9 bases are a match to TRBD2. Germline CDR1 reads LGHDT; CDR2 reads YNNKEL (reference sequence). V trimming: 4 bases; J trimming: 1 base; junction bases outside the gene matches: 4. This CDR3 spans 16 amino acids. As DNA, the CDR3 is TGTGCCAGCAGCCTCCGACTAGCGGTGAACACCGGGGAGCTGTTTTTT. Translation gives CASSLRLAVNTGELFF.

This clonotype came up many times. CDR3 residues: CASSRDGYNEQFF. The CDR3, as DNA: TGTGCCAGCAGCCGCGACGGATACAATGAGCAGTTCTTC. The chain couples TRBV7-2 to TRBJ2-1; D uncertain. The CDR3 consists of 13 residues. Germline CDR1 SGHTA, CDR2 FQGNSA. The V and J ends lost 5 bases and 4 bases respectively, with 9 bases between them.

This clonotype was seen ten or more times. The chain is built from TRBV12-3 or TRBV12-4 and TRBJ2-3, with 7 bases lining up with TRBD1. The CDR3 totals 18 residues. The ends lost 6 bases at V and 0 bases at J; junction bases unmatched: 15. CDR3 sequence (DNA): TGTGCCAGCAGACAGGAAGAGGTCGGGACAGCTAGCACAGATACGCAGTATTTT. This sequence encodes CASRQEEVGTASTDTQYF.

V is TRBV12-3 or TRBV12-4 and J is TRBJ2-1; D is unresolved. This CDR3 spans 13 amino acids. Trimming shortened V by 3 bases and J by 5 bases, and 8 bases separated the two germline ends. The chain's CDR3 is CASSFAAHNEQFF. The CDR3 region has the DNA TGTGCCAGCAGTTTTGCGGCACACAATGAGCAGTTCTTC.

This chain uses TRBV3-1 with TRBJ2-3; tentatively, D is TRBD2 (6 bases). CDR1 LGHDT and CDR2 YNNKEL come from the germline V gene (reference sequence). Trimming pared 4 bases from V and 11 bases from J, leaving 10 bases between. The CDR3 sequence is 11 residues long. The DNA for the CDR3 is TGTGCCAGCAGCCTGGGACTTCTGCAGTATTTT. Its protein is CASSLGLLQYF.

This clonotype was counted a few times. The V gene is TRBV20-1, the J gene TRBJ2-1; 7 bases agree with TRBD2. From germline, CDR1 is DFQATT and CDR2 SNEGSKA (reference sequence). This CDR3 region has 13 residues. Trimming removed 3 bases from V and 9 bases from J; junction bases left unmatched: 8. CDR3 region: CSASPRLAGEQFF. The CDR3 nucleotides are TGCAGTGCTAGCCCTCGACTAGCCGGTGAGCAGTTCTTC.

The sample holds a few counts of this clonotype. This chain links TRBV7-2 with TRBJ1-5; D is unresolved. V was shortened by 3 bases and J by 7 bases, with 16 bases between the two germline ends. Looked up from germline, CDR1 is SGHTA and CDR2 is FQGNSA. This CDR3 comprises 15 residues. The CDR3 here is CASSLSGSLGQPQHF. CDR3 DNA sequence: TGTGCCAGCAGCTTGAGTGGGAGCCTCGGACAGCCCCAGCATTTT.

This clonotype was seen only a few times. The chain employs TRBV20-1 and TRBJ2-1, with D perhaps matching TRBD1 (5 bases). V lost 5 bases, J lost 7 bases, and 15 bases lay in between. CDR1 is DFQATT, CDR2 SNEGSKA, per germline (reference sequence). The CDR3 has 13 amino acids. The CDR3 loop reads CSAQGVSKNEQFF. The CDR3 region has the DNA TGCAGTGCTCAAGGGGTTTCAAAAAATGAGCAGTTCTTC.

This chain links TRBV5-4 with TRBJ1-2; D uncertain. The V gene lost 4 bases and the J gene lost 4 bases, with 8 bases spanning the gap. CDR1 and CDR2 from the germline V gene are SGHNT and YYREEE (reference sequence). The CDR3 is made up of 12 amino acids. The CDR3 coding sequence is TGTGCCAGCAGCAGAATGAGCTATGGCTACACCTTC. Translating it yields CASSRMSYGYTF.

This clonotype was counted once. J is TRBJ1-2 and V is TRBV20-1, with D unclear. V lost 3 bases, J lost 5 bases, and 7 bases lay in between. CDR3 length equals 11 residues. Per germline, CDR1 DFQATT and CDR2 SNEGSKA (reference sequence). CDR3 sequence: CSARSFYGYTF. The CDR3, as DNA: TGCAGTGCTAGGTCCTTTTATGGCTACACCTTC.

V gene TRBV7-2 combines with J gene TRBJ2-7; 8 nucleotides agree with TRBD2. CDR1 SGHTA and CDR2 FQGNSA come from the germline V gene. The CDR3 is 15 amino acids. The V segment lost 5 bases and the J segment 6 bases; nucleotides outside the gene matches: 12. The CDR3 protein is CASSPTPTSVAEQYV. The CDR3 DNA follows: TGTGCCAGCAGCCCCACCCCGACTAGCGTCGCCGAGCAGTACGTC.

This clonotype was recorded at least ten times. CDR3 in amino acids: CASSASGSSYNEQFF. The CDR3 bases are TGTGCCAGCAGCGCTAGCGGGAGCTCCTACAATGAGCAGTTCTTC. V is TRBV7-9 and J is TRBJ2-1, with 10 bases matching TRBD2. The germline gives CDR1 SEHNR, CDR2 FQNEAQ (reference sequence). The CDR3 has 15 residues. Losses at the gene ends were 5 bases for V and 0 bases for J; bases not matched to a gene: 1.

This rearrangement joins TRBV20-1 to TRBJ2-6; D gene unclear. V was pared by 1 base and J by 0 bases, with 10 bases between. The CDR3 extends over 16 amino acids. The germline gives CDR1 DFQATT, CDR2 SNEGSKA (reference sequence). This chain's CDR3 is CSARGLGSSGANVLTF. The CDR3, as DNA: TGCAGTGCTAGAGGTCTGGGAAGCTCTGGGGCCAACGTCCTGACTTTC.

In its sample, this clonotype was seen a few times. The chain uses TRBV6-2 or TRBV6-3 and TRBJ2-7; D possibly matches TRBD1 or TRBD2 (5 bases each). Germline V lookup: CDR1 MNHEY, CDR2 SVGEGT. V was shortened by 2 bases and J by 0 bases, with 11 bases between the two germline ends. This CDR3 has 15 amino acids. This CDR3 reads CASSYAGTDSYEQYF. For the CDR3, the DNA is TGTGCCAGCAGTTACGCCGGGACGGACTCCTACGAGCAGTACTTC.

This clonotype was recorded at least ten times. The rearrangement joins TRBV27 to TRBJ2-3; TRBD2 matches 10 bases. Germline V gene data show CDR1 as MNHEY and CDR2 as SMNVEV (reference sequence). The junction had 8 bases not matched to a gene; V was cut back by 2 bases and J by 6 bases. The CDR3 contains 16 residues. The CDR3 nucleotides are TGTGCCAGCAGTTTAGACCCAGCGGGGGGGCCCGATACGCAGTATTTT. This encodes CASSLDPAGGPDTQYF.

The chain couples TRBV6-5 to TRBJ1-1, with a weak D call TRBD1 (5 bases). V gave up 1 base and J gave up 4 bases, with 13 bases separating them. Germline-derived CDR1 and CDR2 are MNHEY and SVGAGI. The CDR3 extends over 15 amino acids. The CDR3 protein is CASSYYPGRTTEAFF. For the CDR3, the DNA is TGTGCCAGCAGTTACTATCCAGGGAGGACCACTGAAGCTTTCTTT.

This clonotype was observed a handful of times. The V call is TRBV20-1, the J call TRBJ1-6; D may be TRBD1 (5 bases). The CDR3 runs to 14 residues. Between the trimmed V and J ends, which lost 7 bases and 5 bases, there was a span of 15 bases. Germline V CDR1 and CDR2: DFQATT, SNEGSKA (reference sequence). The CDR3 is CSEWGDLDNSPLHF. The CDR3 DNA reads TGCAGTGAGTGGGGGGACCTGGATAATTCACCCCTCCACTTT.

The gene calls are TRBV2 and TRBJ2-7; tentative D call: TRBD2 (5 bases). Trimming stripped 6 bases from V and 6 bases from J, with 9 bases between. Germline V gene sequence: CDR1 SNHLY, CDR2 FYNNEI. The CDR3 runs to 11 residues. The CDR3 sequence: CASREAVEQYF. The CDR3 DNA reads TGTGCCAGCAGGGAGGCCGTCGAGCAGTACTTC.

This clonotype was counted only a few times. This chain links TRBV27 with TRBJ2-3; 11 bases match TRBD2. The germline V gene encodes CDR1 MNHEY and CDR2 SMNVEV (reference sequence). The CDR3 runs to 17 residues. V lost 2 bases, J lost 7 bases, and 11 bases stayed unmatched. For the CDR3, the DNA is TGTGCCAGCAGTTTAGAAGGAACTAGCGGGGGTTGGCATACGCAGTATTTT. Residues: CASSLEGTSGGWHTQYF.

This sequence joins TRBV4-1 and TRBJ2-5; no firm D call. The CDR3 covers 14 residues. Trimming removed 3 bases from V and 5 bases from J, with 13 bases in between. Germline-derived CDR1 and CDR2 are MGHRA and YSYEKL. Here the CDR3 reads CASSQGMWSETQYF. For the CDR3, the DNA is TGCGCCAGCAGCCAGGGAATGTGGTCCGAGACCCAGTACTTC.

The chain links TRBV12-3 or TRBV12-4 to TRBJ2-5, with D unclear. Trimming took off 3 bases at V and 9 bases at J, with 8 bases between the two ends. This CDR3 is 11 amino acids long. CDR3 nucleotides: TGTGCCAGCAGTTTCCGTCAGGCCCAGTACTTC. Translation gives CASSFRQAQYF.